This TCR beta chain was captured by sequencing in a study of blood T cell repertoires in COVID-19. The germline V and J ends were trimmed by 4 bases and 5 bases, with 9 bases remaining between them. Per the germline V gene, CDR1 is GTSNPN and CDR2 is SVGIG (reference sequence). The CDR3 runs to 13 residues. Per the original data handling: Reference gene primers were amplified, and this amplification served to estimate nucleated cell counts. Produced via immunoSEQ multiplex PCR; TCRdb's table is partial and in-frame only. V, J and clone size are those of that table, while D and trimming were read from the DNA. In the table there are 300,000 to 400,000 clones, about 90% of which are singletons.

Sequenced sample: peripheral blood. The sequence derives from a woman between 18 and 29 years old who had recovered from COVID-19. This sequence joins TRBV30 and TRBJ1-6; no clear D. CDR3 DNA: TGTGCCTGGAAGACACAGAATAATTCACCCCTCCACTTT. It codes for CAWKTQNNSPLHF.